A single sample is the source of the 30 T cell receptor beta chains below, sequenced in a study of cytomegalovirus exposure and HLA in healthy donors (dated by TCRdb to about 2017). The library was produced with the immunoSEQ multiplex PCR assay. In its TCRdb copy, this immuneACCESS table keeps in-frame sequences only and misses some clones. Where compared with another copy, unresolved V genes explain less than half of these, and the others have no known cause. The sample table contains around 220,000 clones; only one count was recorded for roughly 83% of them. About 14% of the sample rests with the top ten. Input material: PBMCs. The receptors come from a woman aged 25 to 45 in good health and CMV-seropositive.

This clone was observed a single time. The rearrangement links TRBV2 to TRBJ1-1, with TRBD1 identical over 7 bases. The CDR3 has 13 amino acids. Germline loops: CDR1 SNHLY, CDR2 FYNNEI. J gave up 0 bases and V 9 bases, and 4 bases lay outside the gene matches. The CDR3 sequence: CASPGQLNTEAFF. DNA for the CDR3: TGTGCCAGTCCGGGACAGCTGAACACTGAAGCTTTCTTT.

The chain joins TRBV2 to TRBJ2-7; 8 nucleotides align to TRBD2. The CDR3 runs to 17 residues. Germline CDR1 reads SNHLY; CDR2 reads FYNNEI. The V segment lost 0 bases and the J segment 0 bases; nucleotides outside the gene matches: 7. The CDR3 DNA reads as TGTGCCAGCAGTGAAGCGCTTCGTACTAGCGGCTCCTACGAGCAGTACTTC. Residues: CASSEALRTSGSYEQYF.

This chain connects TRBV11-3 to TRBJ2-3, with D maybe TRBD1 (6 bases). The germline V gene encodes CDR1 SGHNT and CDR2 YENEEA. V lost 4 bases and J lost 6, with 14 bases in between. This CDR3 spans 14 amino acids. The CDR3 nucleotides are TGTGCCAGCAGCTCACGGACAGCGGTGGATACGCAGTATTTT. It codes for CASSSRTAVDTQYF. Full variable domain (remainder filled in from reference TRBV11-3 and TRBJ2-3): EAGVVQSPRYKIIEKKQPVAFWCNPISGHNTLYWYLQNLGQGPELLIRYENEEAVDDSQLPKDRFSAERLKGVDSTLKIQPAELGDSAVYLCASSSRTAVDTQYFGPGTRLTVL.

This chain joins TRBV19 and TRBJ1-5, with TRBD1 matching 8 bases. The CDR3 totals 17 residues. Germline V gene lookup returns CDR1 LNHDA and CDR2 SQIVND (reference sequence). Losses at the gene ends were 6 bases for V and 0 bases for J; bases not matched to a gene: 10. The CDR3 DNA follows: TGTGCCAGTAGCGACCGGACAGGGTGGGATAGCAATCAGCCCCAGCATTTT. Its protein is CASSDRTGWDSNQPQHF. Looking up the rest from reference TRBV19 and TRBJ1-5 gives the full variable domain: DGGITQSPKYLFRKEGQNVTLSCEQNLNHDAMYWYRQDPGQGLRLIYYSQIVNDFQKGDIAEGYSVSREKKESFPLTVTSAQKNPTAFYLCASSDRTGWDSNQPQHFGDGTRLSIL.

The chain has TRBV6-6 and TRBJ1-1; D is ambiguous. The CDR3 extends over 15 amino acids. V lost 7 bases to trimming and J lost 0 bases, with 15 bases between them. Germline V gene data show CDR1 as MNHNY and CDR2 as SVGAGI (reference sequence). The CDR3 DNA reads TGTGCCAGCATTCCACCTGGCCGGATGAACACTGAAGCTTTCTTT. Residues: CASIPPGRMNTEAFF.

The chain uses TRBV27 and TRBJ2-2, with unresolved D. This CDR3 is 15 amino acids long. The V end was cut by 7 bases, the J end by 4 bases, with 16 bases between. CDR1 and CDR2 from the germline V gene are MNHEY and SMNVEV (reference sequence). CDR3 protein: CASTYSNLATGELFF. The CDR3 coding sequence is TGTGCCAGCACCTATTCAAACTTAGCCACCGGGGAGCTGTTTTTT.

The chain uses TRBV7-3 and TRBJ2-2, with D perhaps TRBD2 (6 bases). V gave up 5 bases and J gave up 3 bases, with 10 bases separating them. The germline V gene encodes CDR1 SGHTA and CDR2 FQGTGA. CDR3 length: 14 residues. The CDR3 coding sequence is TGTGCCAGCAGCCGTGGAGGGGACACCGGGGAGCTGTTTTTT. Its translation: CASSRGGDTGELFF.

V is TRBV27 and J is TRBJ1-1; D ambiguous. The CDR3 length is 14 residues. Germline V CDR1 and CDR2: MNHEY, SMNVEV (reference sequence). V was pared by 2 bases and J by 5 bases, with 12 bases between. The CDR3, as DNA: TGTGCCAGCAGTTTAAGCACCCCCGTTACTGAAGCTTTCTTT. This codes for CASSLSTPVTEAFF.

The rearrangement joins TRBV6-1 to TRBJ2-7, with 7 nucleotides matching TRBD1. This CDR3 is built from 14 residues. Trimming cost V 6 bases and J 5 bases; bases outside gene matches: 10. Germline V gene data show CDR1 as MNHNS and CDR2 as SASEGT. The CDR3 region has the DNA TGTGCCAGCAGAGAGACAGGGTATATTAACGAGCAGTACTTC. It specifies CASRETGYINEQYF.

This clone showed up just once. The V call is TRBV25-1, the J call TRBJ1-1; D remains unclear. This CDR3 contains 15 residues. The V gene's germline CDR1 is MGHDK and CDR2 SYGVNS. Trimming removed 5 bases from V and 5 bases from J, with 18 bases in between. The CDR3 nucleotides read TGTGCCAGCAGTTCGCGAACCCAACGGGGTACTGAAGCTTTCTTT. Protein: CASSSRTQRGTEAFF.

This clone occurred once. V usage is TRBV29-1 and J usage is TRBJ2-1; 7 nucleotides align to TRBD1. The CDR3 is 15 amino acids. Germline CDR1 SQVTM, CDR2 ANQGSEA. V shed 3 bases and J 7 bases; nucleotides not matched to a gene: 12. CDR3 sequence (DNA): TGCAGCGTTGAGGGGACAGCCGACCGCGTAAATGAGCAGTTCTTC. Its translation is CSVEGTADRVNEQFF.

The V call is TRBV19, the J call TRBJ2-7; TRBD1 agrees at 7 bases. The CDR3 length is 13 residues. Germline values: CDR1 LNHDA, CDR2 SQIVND (reference sequence). Trimming cost V 10 bases and J 7 bases; bases outside gene matches: 13. The chain's CDR3 is CATRDSATTEQYF. In DNA, the CDR3 is TGTGCCACTAGGGACAGTGCCACTACTGAGCAGTACTTC.

The CDR3 loop reads CASPAPGQPNTEAFF. CDR3 DNA sequence: TGTGCCAGCCCAGCCCCGGGACAGCCGAACACTGAAGCTTTCTTT. This rearrangement joins TRBV19 to TRBJ1-1; TRBD1 aligns across 7 bases. This CDR3 has 15 residues. Germline trimming cut 9 bases from V and 1 base from J; bases unmatched to any gene: 11. Germline V CDR1 and CDR2: LNHDA, SQIVND (reference sequence).

This clone was found many times. The rearrangement joins TRBV30 to TRBJ2-3, with 7 bases matching TRBD2. The CDR3 length is 16 residues. Germline V lookup: CDR1 GTSNPN, CDR2 SVGIG (reference sequence). After removal of 3 bases from V and 5 bases from J, the junction contained 14 bases not matched to a gene. CDR3 nucleotide sequence: TGTGCCTGGAGCTACTCTAGCGGATCTTTAGGAGATACGCAGTATTTT. Translation gives CAWSYSSGSLGDTQYF.

This chain joins TRBV2 and TRBJ1-4; perhaps TRBD1 as D (6 bases). V was trimmed by 7 bases and J by 8 bases, leaving 20 bases between them. CDR3 size: 15 residues. The V gene's germline CDR1 is SNHLY and CDR2 FYNNEI. CDR3 in DNA: TGTGCCAGCAAGAGGGGACCCATAGGGGGGGAAAAACTGTTTTTT. Protein product: CASKRGPIGGEKLFF.

This rearrangement joins TRBV6-1 to TRBJ1-2, with unresolved D. This CDR3 has 17 residues. The ends were cut back, 4 bases at V and 4 bases at J, with 22 bases in the middle. From germline, CDR1 is MNHNS and CDR2 SASEGT. In DNA, the CDR3 is TGTGCCAGCAGTGGACCTTTTTTTGAGGGCTCCCTCTATGGCTACACCTTC. Translation: CASSGPFFEGSLYGYTF.

The chain combines TRBV11-2 with TRBJ2-3, with unresolved D. CDR1 and CDR2 from the germline V gene are SGHAT and FQNNGV. The CDR3 consists of 14 residues. With 5 bases removed from V and 0 bases from J, the gap between germline ends came to 9 bases. The CDR3 bases are TGTGCCAGCAGCCAAGTCGGCAGCACAGATACGCAGTATTTT. It yields the protein CASSQVGSTDTQYF.

The chain employs TRBV5-1 and TRBJ2-7; a weak D match, TRBD1 (6 bases). This CDR3 contains 14 residues. The germline V and J ends were trimmed by 0 bases and 4 bases, with 11 bases remaining between them. Germline V gene sequence: CDR1 SGHRS, CDR2 YFSETQ. The CDR3 nucleotides read TGCGCCAGCAGCTTGGGACAGGTCGAGTACGAGCAGTACTTC. Translated, it gives CASSLGQVEYEQYF. The full variable domain, with the rest looked up from reference TRBV5-1 and TRBJ2-7, is KAGVTQTPRYLIKTRGQQVTLSCSPISGHRSVSWYQQTPGQGLQFLFEYFSETQRNKGNFPGRFSGRQFSNSRSEMNVSTLELGDSALYLCASSLGQVEYEQYFGPGTRLTVT.

This clone appeared a few times. This sequence joins TRBV6-5 and TRBJ2-7, with 7 nucleotides matching TRBD2. Looked up from germline, CDR1 is MNHEY and CDR2 is SVGAGI. The V and J ends lost 6 bases and 1 base, in that order; junction bases with no gene match: 3. This CDR3 comprises 13 residues. The CDR3 loop is CASRRLASYEQYF. In DNA, the CDR3 is TGTGCCAGCAGGAGACTAGCTTCCTACGAGCAGTACTTC.

The rearrangement joins TRBV11-1 to TRBJ2-2; possible D gene TRBD1, 5 bases. With 3 bases removed from V and 7 bases from J, the gap between germline ends came to 15 bases. The CDR3 runs 15 residues. CDR1 and CDR2 (germline): SGHAT, FQDESV (reference sequence). The CDR3 sequence: CASSFFPQGSGELFF. Here the CDR3 DNA reads TGTGCCAGCAGCTTTTTCCCCCAGGGAAGCGGGGAGCTGTTTTTT. The full variable domain, with the rest looked up from reference TRBV11-1 and TRBJ2-2, is EAEVAQSPRYKITEKSQAVAFWCDPISGHATLYWYRQILGQGPELLVQFQDESVVDDSQLPKDRFSAERLKGVDSTLKIQPAELGDSAMYLCASSFFPQGSGELFFGEGSRLTVL.

J is TRBJ2-3 and V is TRBV30; D remains ambiguous. The CDR3 totals 12 residues. Trimming cost V 2 bases and J 8 bases, with 11 bases left between them. The germline CDR1 and CDR2 sequences are GTSNPN and SVGIG (reference sequence). CDR3 in DNA: TGTGCCTGGAGTTTATACATTGGTACGCAGTATTTT. Translation gives CAWSLYIGTQYF.

This clone was detected only a few times. The V call is TRBV12-5, the J call TRBJ2-7; D might be TRBD1 (6 bases). Trimming cost V 2 bases and J 9 bases, with 11 bases left between them. The CDR3 is 12 amino acids. Germline-derived CDR1 and CDR2 are LGHNT and FRNRAP. CDR3 in DNA: TGTGCTAGTGGTTTGACAGGGCAGGTGCAGTACTTC. It translates to CASGLTGQVQYF.

This sequence joins TRBV5-6 and TRBJ1-1; 7 bases are shared with TRBD1. The CDR3 covers 14 residues. J lost 5 bases, V lost 4 bases, and 8 bases had no gene match. CDR1 is SGHDT and CDR2 is YYEEEE in the germline V gene. The CDR3 protein is CASSETGRRTEAFF. As DNA, the CDR3 is TGTGCCAGCAGCGAGACAGGGCGACGAACTGAAGCTTTCTTT.

This chain uses TRBV5-1 with TRBJ1-3, with TRBD1 matching 7 bases. CDR3 length: 14 residues. Germline CDR1 reads SGHRS; CDR2 reads YFSETQ. The J segment lost 3 bases and the V segment lost 2 bases, leaving 2 bases of the junction unmatched. The CDR3: CASSFQGGGNTIYF. The DNA for the CDR3 is TGCGCCAGCAGCTTCCAGGGGGGTGGAAACACCATATATTTT.

CDR3: CASSLRQGGNEQFF. CDR3 nucleotide sequence: TGTGCCAGCAGCTTGAGGCAGGGGGGGAATGAGCAGTTCTTC. This chain connects TRBV5-4 to TRBJ2-1; D may correspond to TRBD1 or TRBD2 (7 bases each). CDR1 SGHNT and CDR2 YYREEE come from the germline V gene (reference sequence). The CDR3 sequence is 14 residues long. Trimming shortened V by 1 base and J by 7 bases, and 12 bases separated the two germline ends.

J is TRBJ1-2 and V is TRBV6-5; D perhaps matches TRBD1 (5 bases). Trimming took off 0 bases at V and 8 bases at J, with 16 bases between the two ends. The CDR3 length is 15 residues. Germline loops: CDR1 MNHEY, CDR2 SVGAGI. DNA for the CDR3: TGTGCCAGCAGTTACTCGGGTCGCCAGGGTGACGGCTACACCTTC. Its protein product is CASSYSGRQGDGYTF.

The chain uses TRBV30 and TRBJ1-2, with D perhaps TRBD1 (5 bases). Germline values: CDR1 GTSNPN, CDR2 SVGIG (reference sequence). The CDR3 spans 11 residues. In nucleotides, the CDR3 is TGTGCACAGGACGGAGGAAAGGGCTACACCTTC. This codes for CAQDGGKGYTF.

The chain has TRBV4-3 and TRBJ2-7; a weak D match, TRBD1 (6 bases). Trimming took 1 base from V and 9 from J, leaving 10 bases between them. The CDR3 has 12 amino acids. CDR1 and CDR2 from the germline V gene are LGHNA and YSLEER. The CDR3 DNA is TGCGCCAGCAGCCAAGGCCAGGGGAGGCAGTACTTC. This encodes CASSQGQGRQYF.

Only one count was recorded for this clone. This rearrangement joins TRBV5-4 to TRBJ1-1; tentatively, D is TRBD1 (5 bases). Trimming removed 6 bases at V and 0 bases at J, with 9 bases between. The CDR3 has 13 residues. CDR1 and CDR2 (germline): SGHNT, YYREEE (reference sequence). The CDR3 reads CASKRGLNTEAFF. The CDR3 DNA reads as TGTGCCAGCAAAAGGGGCCTGAACACTGAAGCTTTCTTT.

The chain combines TRBV5-1 with TRBJ1-1; D uncertain. Germline V gene lookup returns CDR1 SGHRS and CDR2 YFSETQ. The CDR3 runs to 14 residues. Deletions cut 0 bases from V and 3 bases from J, with 9 bases between. The CDR3 sequence is CASSLVSRDTEAFF. CDR3 nucleotide sequence: TGCGCCAGCAGCTTGGTGTCCCGAGACACTGAAGCTTTCTTT.